Following are 7 T cell receptor beta chains from one sample sequenced in a study of T cells expressing NK-cell markers. TCRdb re-called the 5' RACE reads and catalogs CDR3 proteins one per entry, DNA excluded. Recorded for this sample: about 440,000 distinct CDR3 sequences. The specimen sequenced was blood T cells: a sorted CD56 or NKG2C T cell subset, CD4+ or CD8+ T cells, or bulk PBMC T cells (not recorded which). Source of these receptors: a woman between 18 and 75 years old in good health.

The chain recombines TRBV7-3 with TRBJ2-2; TCRdb gives TRBD1 as the D gene, but with no DNA this cannot be confirmed. CDR3 length equals 19 residues. Germline assignment: CDR1 SGHTA and CDR2 FQGTGA. CDR3 in amino acids: CASSLLRNKQGPNTGELFF.

This chain joins TRBV20-1 and TRBJ2-5. The CDR3 sequence is 15 residues long. Germline V gives CDR1 DFQATT, CDR2 SNEGSKA (reference sequence). The CDR3 region is CSARGLGKAQETQYF.

This chain connects TRBV28 to TRBJ1-3; TCRdb designates TRBD1, a call that cannot be tested without DNA. Germline V CDR1 and CDR2: MDHEN, SYDVKM. The CDR3 is made up of 16 amino acids. This CDR3 reads CATHRGGPASGNTIYF.

The chain couples TRBV19 to TRBJ1-5. Germline V lookup: CDR1 LNHDA, CDR2 SQIVND (reference sequence). CDR3 length: 17 residues. This chain's CDR3 is CASPKYPSGGYHQPQHF.

The chain combines TRBV20-1 with TRBJ2-1; TCRdb's D call, TRBD2, is unchecked because there is no DNA. This CDR3 has 16 residues. Germline lookup yields CDR1 DFQATT and CDR2 SNEGSKA (reference sequence). The CDR3 is CSARDFASGRLAEQFF.

The chain joins TRBV7-3 to TRBJ1-1; TCRdb's D gene call, TRBD1, goes unchecked for lack of DNA. Germline CDR1 reads SGHTA; CDR2 reads FQGTGA. The CDR3 has 14 amino acids. CDR3 protein: CASSPQGASAEAFF.

The V gene is TRBV4-1, the J gene TRBJ2-1; with no DNA, the TCRdb D assignment of TRBD2 cannot be verified. Germline assignment: CDR1 MGHRA and CDR2 YSYEKL. This CDR3 has 16 residues. CDR3 region: CASSQLLAGEYNEQFF.